The clone carrying this T cell receptor beta chain was seen only once. The donors were adults (healthy and HIV-negative) with no recent acute infections or vaccinations. Among the donors, all were Caucasian adults who lived in Nashville, Tennessee. The data belong to a study of shared clonotypes between healthy human individuals. The J segment lost 1 base and the V segment lost 5 bases, leaving 10 bases of the junction unmatched. The CDR3 runs 16 residues. The V gene's germline CDR1 is SGHNT and CDR2 YENEEA. The assay ran at deep level. Original analysis: Because ImmunoSEQ provided only junction sequences with no quality scores, the filtering differed. The assay was immunoSEQ multiplex PCR, and TCRdb's table has in-frame clones only and misses some. V, J and clone size are taken as reported in that table, and D and trimming were inferred from the DNA itself. The sample consists of about 530,000 clones, almost 97% of them appearing once.

This chain links TRBV11-3 with TRBJ1-1; 7 nucleotides line up with TRBD1. The receptor was isolated from a woman aged 25 to 39 in good health. Sequenced material: naive CD4+ T cells sorted from blood. The subset: CD45RA+ positively selected. The CDR3 protein is CASSPGGWEENTEAFF. CDR3 nucleotide sequence: TGTGCCAGCAGCCCAGGGGGGTGGGAAGAGAACACTGAAGCTTTCTTT.